The 19 T cell receptor beta chains listed next were all sequenced from one sample in a study of shared T cell receptors in the human thymus. Clones were sequenced by immunoSEQ multiplex PCR, and TCRdb holds only the in-frame ones, with some missing. The sample yields about 710,000 clones, more than 70% seen once. The same sample was also studied in work on human thymus T cells.

Input material: thymocytes. The origin of the receptors is a boy under two years old with a congenital heart defect.

A word on this clone: Other nucleotide sequences from this sample produce the same CDR3. The rearrangement links TRBV28 to TRBJ2-5, with D possibly being TRBD1 (5 bases). The CDR3 sequence is 12 residues long. V was trimmed by 6 bases and J by 5 bases, leaving 10 bases between them. CDR1 and CDR2 from the germline V gene are MDHEN and SYDVKM. CDR3 amino acids: CASRGQGETQYF. The CDR3 DNA reads TGTGCCAGCAGGGGGCAAGGGGAGACCCAGTACTTC.

The chain links TRBV10-3 to TRBJ2-2, with a possible D match to TRBD2 (5 bases). V lost 3 bases and J 9 bases, leaving 14 bases between the germline ends. This CDR3 is 14 amino acids long. Germline-derived CDR1 and CDR2 are ENHRY and SYGVKD. As DNA, the CDR3 is TGTGCCATCAGTGAACTAGGACCCAAGCGGGAGCTGTTTTTT. Residues: CAISELGPKRELFF.

J is TRBJ1-5 and V is TRBV25-1, with D uncertain. CDR1 is MGHDK, CDR2 SYGVNS, per germline. This CDR3 is 13 amino acids long. V was pared by 6 bases and J by 4 bases, with 10 bases between. The CDR3 bases are TGTGCCAGCAGCGCTAGTGAGAATCAGCCCCAGCATTTT. Translation gives CASSASENQPQHF. The full variable domain, completed using reference TRBV25-1 and TRBJ1-5, is EADIYQTPRYLVIGTGKKITLECSQTMGHDKMYWYQQDPGMELHLIHYSYGVNSTEKGDLSSESTVSRIRTEHFPLTLESARPSHTSQYLCASSASENQPQHFGDGTRLSIL.

This sequence joins TRBV28 and TRBJ2-7, with TRBD1 as a possible D gene (6 bases). The germline gives CDR1 MDHEN, CDR2 SYDVKM. V was pared by 2 bases and J by 7 bases, with 12 bases between. CDR3 length equals 13 residues. CDR3 nucleotides: TGTGCCAGCAGTTTAGTACAGGGTCAAGAGCAGTACTTC. This gives the protein CASSLVQGQEQYF.

The chain carries TRBV27 and TRBJ2-1; a weak D match, TRBD2 (5 bases). V lost 8 bases and J lost 0, with 14 bases in between. CDR3 length: 15 residues. The V gene's germline CDR1 is MNHEY and CDR2 SMNVEV (reference sequence). CDR3 coding DNA: TGTGCCAGCTGTAAGCGGCCCCCCTCCTACAATGAGCAGTTCTTC. Its translation: CASCKRPPSYNEQFF.

The gene calls are TRBV27 and TRBJ2-5; TRBD1 aligns across 7 bases. Trimming removed 6 bases from V and 6 bases from J; junction bases left unmatched: 7. The germline gives CDR1 MNHEY, CDR2 SMNVEV (reference sequence). CDR3 length: 13 amino acids. CDR3 DNA sequence: TGTGCCAGCAGGCTTGACAGGGAGAAGACCCAGTACTTC. Its translation is CASRLDREKTQYF.

The chain couples TRBV28 to TRBJ2-3, with D perhaps matching TRBD1 (6 bases). The germline V gene has CDR1 MDHEN and CDR2 SYDVKM. Trimming removed 5 bases from V and 6 bases from J, with 18 bases in between. The CDR3 consists of 15 residues. The CDR3: CASSPLNRDKDTQYF. CDR3 bases: TGTGCCAGCAGTCCTCTGAACAGGGATAAGGATACGCAGTATTTT.

This chain uses TRBV7-2 with TRBJ2-3; weak D call: TRBD2 (5 bases). The CDR3 contains 15 residues. The V end was cut by 4 bases, the J end by 4 bases, with 15 bases between. Germline V gene lookup returns CDR1 SGHTA and CDR2 FQGNSA. CDR3 residues: CASSSPSTTADTQYF. In nucleotides, the CDR3 is TGTGCCAGCAGCTCTCCCTCGACTACAGCAGATACGCAGTATTTT.

This rearrangement joins TRBV27 to TRBJ2-7; D uncertain. Germline V CDR1 and CDR2: MNHEY, SMNVEV (reference sequence). V lost 6 bases and J lost 5, with 8 bases in between. The CDR3 covers 11 residues. CDR3 DNA sequence: TGTGCCAGCAGGGGCCTCAACGAGCAGTACTTC. Protein: CASRGLNEQYF.

This chain connects TRBV7-9 to TRBJ2-1; TRBD2 matches 12 bases. The CDR3 spans 17 residues. Germline values: CDR1 SEHNR, CDR2 FQNEAQ (reference sequence). V trimming: 5 bases; J trimming: 0 bases; junction bases outside the gene matches: 5. CDR3 in amino acids: CASSEGLAGNSYNEQFF. The CDR3 DNA follows: TGTGCCAGCAGCGAGGGACTAGCGGGTAACTCCTACAATGAGCAGTTCTTC.

V usage is TRBV5-5 and J usage is TRBJ1-5; TRBD1 might be the D (5 bases). The length of the CDR3 is 16 residues. Germline V gives CDR1 SGHKS, CDR2 YYEKEE (reference sequence). The V end lost 2 bases, the J end lost 0 bases, and 12 bases lay between the germline ends. CDR3 protein: CASSFRGSNSNQPQHF. CDR3 in DNA: TGTGCCAGCAGCTTCCGGGGGAGTAATAGCAATCAGCCCCAGCATTTT.

The V call is TRBV4-1, the J call TRBJ1-2, with D perhaps TRBD1 (6 bases). The V end lost 1 base, the J end lost 3 bases, and 21 bases lay between the germline ends. The length of the CDR3 is 18 residues. Germline CDR1 is MGHRA and CDR2 is YSYEKL. CDR3 DNA: TGCGCCAGCAGCCAAGGGGGGCAGGGAAAAATCCCATACTATGGCTACACCTTC. Amino acid sequence: CASSQGGQGKIPYYGYTF.

Notes on this clone: At the DNA level, this CDR3 is encoded by other sequences in the same sample as well. V and J are TRBV28 and TRBJ1-6, with D unclear. The germline V gene has CDR1 MDHEN and CDR2 SYDVKM. CDR3 length: 11 amino acids. With 4 bases removed from V and 8 bases from J, the gap between germline ends came to 3 bases. The CDR3 region has the DNA TGTGCCAGCAGTTCAGATTCACCCCTCCACTTT. Its protein product is CASSSDSPLHF.

The chain recombines TRBV5-6 with TRBJ1-5; D uncertain. V lost 1 base, J lost 0 bases, and 5 bases lay in between. Germline loops: CDR1 SGHDT, CDR2 YYEEEE. The CDR3 consists of 14 residues. The CDR3 here is CASSLSNSNQPQHF. Here the CDR3 DNA reads TGTGCCAGCAGCTTGTCTAATAGCAATCAGCCCCAGCATTTT.

CDR3 nucleotides: TGTGCCAGCTGTAAACAGGGTTCGGTCAATGATGGCTACACCTTC. As protein: CASCKQGSVNDGYTF. V is TRBV2 and J is TRBJ1-2; tentatively, D is TRBD1 (6 bases). The CDR3 contains 15 residues. The V end lost 8 bases, the J end lost 6 bases, and 22 bases lay between the germline ends. Germline CDR1 reads SNHLY; CDR2 reads FYNNEI.

The V gene is TRBV4-1, the J gene TRBJ1-1, with D unresolved. Per germline, CDR1 MGHRA and CDR2 YSYEKL. V dropped 0 bases and J dropped 4 bases, with 12 bases sitting between them. There are 15 residues in the CDR3. The CDR3 sequence: CASSQDRTGGTEAFF. In DNA, the CDR3 is TGCGCCAGCAGCCAAGATCGAACGGGAGGCACTGAAGCTTTCTTT.

The chain recombines TRBV28 with TRBJ1-5; TRBD1 matches 8 bases. J lost 3 bases, V lost 6 bases, and 16 bases had no gene match. This CDR3 is 18 amino acids long. The germline V gene encodes CDR1 MDHEN and CDR2 SYDVKM. The CDR3 bases are TGTGCCAGCAGAACCAACAAGCATCAGGGGGCCGACAATCAGCCCCAGCATTTT. This codes for CASRTNKHQGADNQPQHF.

V and J are TRBV5-4 and TRBJ2-3; 10 bases are a match to TRBD2. The V and J ends lost 6 bases and 2 bases, in that order; junction bases with no gene match: 15. Germline-derived CDR1 and CDR2 are SGHNT and YYREEE (reference sequence). CDR3 length: 18 residues. Here the CDR3 DNA reads TGTGCCAGCACCATTACGAAGACTAGCGGGCCCTACACAGATACGCAGTATTTT. Translating gives CASTITKTSGPYTDTQYF.

The V and J genes are TRBV5-6 and TRBJ1-2, with TRBD1 identical over 10 bases. Germline trimming cut 4 bases from V and 5 bases from J; bases unmatched to any gene: 14. The CDR3 sequence is 17 residues long. Germline V gene data show CDR1 as SGHDT and CDR2 as YYEEEE. This chain's CDR3 is CASSPPGQGSVVYGYTF. CDR3 nucleotide sequence: TGTGCCAGCAGCCCCCCGGGACAGGGGTCAGTGGTATATGGCTACACCTTC.